Below, 21 T cell receptor beta chains from the same sample are listed, as sequenced in a study of blood T cell repertoires in COVID-19 (TCRdb year 2020). Receptors were amplified or captured by the immunoSEQ multiplex PCR assay. Not all clones reach the TCRdb copy of this immuneACCESS table, which keeps in-frame sequences only. Checked studies attribute under half of the gap to unresolved V genes and leave the rest unexplained. Present in this sample are approximately 140,000 clones, 80% to 90% of which were seen just once. The ten biggest clones cover about 10% of the sample. Sequenced: peripheral blood. The receptor source for this set is a man aged 55 to 70 with active or convalescent COVID-19.

This clone showed up just once. This chain uses TRBV3-1 (or the pseudogene TRBV3-2) with TRBJ2-7; 8 positions agree with TRBD2. The CDR3 spans 15 residues. Losses at the gene ends were 6 bases for V and 6 bases for J; bases not matched to a gene: 13. Germline lookup yields CDR1 LGHDT and CDR2 YNNKEL (reference sequence). The CDR3 sequence: CASSPLASGSTEQYF. DNA of the CDR3: TGTGCCAGCAGTCCACTTGCCAGCGGGAGCACCGAGCAGTACTTC.

The chain uses TRBV18 and TRBJ2-7, with TRBD2 matching over 9 bases. The junction had 8 bases not matched to a gene; V was cut back by 4 bases and J by 1 base. CDR1 is KGHSH and CDR2 is LQKENI in the germline V gene. The CDR3 consists of 16 residues. CDR3 residues: CASSQVAGDTSYEQYF. In nucleotides, the CDR3 is TGTGCCAGCTCACAAGTAGCGGGAGATACTTCCTACGAGCAGTACTTC.

In this sample, this clone turned up a few times. The chain joins TRBV11-1 to TRBJ1-4; maybe TRBD1 (5 bases). This CDR3 is 15 amino acids long. Germline values: CDR1 SGHAT, CDR2 FQDESV (reference sequence). V lost 5 bases, J lost 5 bases, and 15 bases lay in between. In DNA form, the CDR3 reads TGTGCCAGCAGCCCTCCGGGACTTGACAATGAAAAACTGTTTTTT. Translating gives CASSPPGLDNEKLFF. Looking up the rest from reference TRBV11-1 and TRBJ1-4 gives the full variable domain: EAEVAQSPRYKITEKSQAVAFWCDPISGHATLYWYRQILGQGPELLVQFQDESVVDDSQLPKDRFSAERLKGVDSTLKIQPAELGDSAMYLCASSPPGLDNEKLFFGSGTQLSVL.

The gene calls are TRBV19 and TRBJ1-1, with 7 bases aligning to TRBD1. This CDR3 is 15 amino acids long. CDR1 and CDR2 from the germline V gene are LNHDA and SQIVND (reference sequence). The ends lost 4 bases at V and 1 base at J; junction bases unmatched: 6. The DNA of the CDR3 is TGTGCCAGTAGTACGACCGGACAGGCGAACACTGAAGCTTTCTTT. Translated: CASSTTGQANTEAFF.

V gene TRBV27 combines with J gene TRBJ1-2; 7 positions agree with TRBD1. CDR3 size: 14 residues. V lost 2 bases, J lost 5 bases, and 5 bases stayed unmatched. Germline-derived CDR1 and CDR2 are MNHEY and SMNVEV (reference sequence). CDR3 region: CASSLEGGGYGYTF. The CDR3 nucleotides are TGTGCCAGCAGTTTAGAAGGGGGCGGATATGGCTACACCTTC.

The gene calls are TRBV24-1 and TRBJ2-2; D gene ambiguous. The CDR3 has 15 amino acids. V lost 3 bases, J lost 0 bases, and 7 bases lay in between. Germline CDR1 reads KGHDR; CDR2 reads SFDVKD. The CDR3, as DNA: TGTGCCACCAGTGATGAGATGACGAACACCGGGGAGCTGTTTTTT. Its protein product is CATSDEMTNTGELFF.

The chain combines TRBV7-9 with TRBJ2-1; 13 bases map to TRBD2. The V segment lost 11 bases and the J segment 9 bases; nucleotides outside the gene matches: 10. CDR3 size: 14 residues. The germline V gene encodes CDR1 SEHNR and CDR2 FQNEAQ (reference sequence). CDR3: CAGGTGLAGSEQFF. The CDR3 nucleotides are TGTGCCGGGGGTACGGGACTAGCGGGAAGTGAGCAGTTCTTC.

The chain recombines TRBV5-8 with TRBJ1-1; D remains ambiguous. V was shortened by 4 bases and J by 4 bases, with 17 bases between the two germline ends. The CDR3 covers 15 residues. Germline CDR1 and CDR2: SGHTS and YDEGEE. CDR3: CASSGRRRVGTEAFF. CDR3 nucleotide sequence: TGTGCCAGCAGCGGGCGCCGGCGTGTCGGCACTGAAGCTTTCTTT.

The chain couples TRBV21-1 to TRBJ1-5; the table's D call TRBD1 went unverified against the DNA. TRBV21-1 is shown as a pseudogene. The CDR3 length is 14 residues. CDR3: CASSPRQNNQPQHF. The DNA of the CDR3 is TGTGCCAGCAGCCCCAGACAGAACAATCAGCCCCAGCATTTT.

V is TRBV20-1 and J is TRBJ1-5; D remains unclear. Deletions cut 3 bases from V and 13 bases from J, with 19 bases between. CDR3 size: 13 residues. The germline V gene has CDR1 DFQATT and CDR2 SNEGSKA (reference sequence). CDR3: CSASVNTGVGQHF. CDR3 sequence (DNA): TGCAGTGCTAGTGTGAATACTGGAGTTGGGCAGCATTTT.

J is TRBJ2-1 and V is TRBV24-1, with 12 nucleotides matching TRBD2. Germline trimming cut 10 bases from V and 9 bases from J; bases unmatched to any gene: 6. Germline CDR1 is KGHDR and CDR2 is SFDVKD. The CDR3 loop spans 13 amino acids. CDR3 amino acids: CATSSGRVGEQFF. The CDR3 nucleotides read TGTGCCACTTCTAGCGGGAGGGTGGGTGAGCAGTTCTTC.

The genes are TRBV30 and TRBJ1-6; no reliable D call. Per the germline V gene, CDR1 is GTSNPN and CDR2 is SVGIG (reference sequence). Trimming left V 4 bases short and J 10 bases short, with 20 bases between. The CDR3 contains 15 residues. CDR3 sequence: CAWIGGAAPGSPLHF. The DNA of the CDR3 is TGTGCCTGGATTGGAGGAGCGGCTCCGGGGTCACCCCTCCACTTT.

J is TRBJ2-5 and V is TRBV11-3; maybe TRBD1 (6 bases). Between the trimmed V and J ends, which lost 1 base and 0 bases, there was a span of 12 bases. The CDR3 sequence is 16 residues long. The germline gives CDR1 SGHNT, CDR2 YENEEA. CDR3 residues: CASSLGQVGHQETQYF. The DNA for the CDR3 is TGTGCCAGCAGCTTAGGACAGGTGGGGCACCAAGAGACCCAGTACTTC.

The J gene is TRBJ2-2, the V gene TRBV18; D may be TRBD1 (6 bases). The CDR3 is 15 residues long. The ends were cut back, 1 base at V and 2 bases at J, with 8 bases in the middle. CDR1 and CDR2 from the germline V gene are KGHSH and LQKENI. The CDR3 protein is CASSPQGVNTGELFF. CDR3 bases: TGTGCCAGCTCACCACAGGGGGTTAACACCGGGGAGCTGTTTTTT.

The CDR3 loop reads CASSLGLAGTYEQYF. The CDR3 region has the DNA TGTGCCAGCAGCTTGGGACTAGCGGGGACCTACGAGCAGTACTTC. The V gene is TRBV13, the J gene TRBJ2-7, with 13 nucleotides matching TRBD2. The CDR3 is made up of 15 amino acids. With 3 bases clipped from V and 2 bases from J, the junction kept 1 base outside the gene matches. Germline V gene sequence: CDR1 PRHDT, CDR2 FYEKMQ (reference sequence). The whole variable domain, remainder taken from reference TRBV13 and TRBJ2-7, is AAGVIQSPRHLIKEKRETATLKCYPIPRHDTVYWYQQGPGQDPQFLISFYEKMQSDKGSIPDRFSAQQFSDYHSELNMSSLELGDSALYFCASSLGLAGTYEQYFGPGTRLTVT.

The genes are TRBV5-6 and TRBJ2-6, with TRBD1 matching 8 bases. The germline V gene has CDR1 SGHDT and CDR2 YYEEEE. J lost 1 base, V lost 0 bases, and 6 bases had no gene match. The CDR3 loop spans 18 amino acids. The CDR3: CASSLAWTGNSGANVLTF. CDR3 sequence (DNA): TGTGCCAGCAGCTTGGCCTGGACAGGGAATTCTGGGGCCAACGTCCTGACTTTC.

The chain joins TRBV7-9 to TRBJ1-1, with D perhaps matching TRBD1 (5 bases). Trimming removed 3 bases from V and 6 bases from J, with 11 bases in between. Germline V lookup: CDR1 SEHNR, CDR2 FQNEAQ (reference sequence). The CDR3 contains 13 residues. CDR3 sequence (DNA): TGTGCCAGCAGCTTGGCAGGGTCCGCTGAAGCTTTCTTT. This gives the protein CASSLAGSAEAFF.

The chain recombines TRBV19 with TRBJ2-3; D unclear. Germline CDR1 LNHDA, CDR2 SQIVND (reference sequence). Trimming shortened V by 4 bases and J by 2 bases, and 10 bases separated the two germline ends. This CDR3 comprises 14 residues. CDR3 in amino acids: CASSNLGFTDTQYF. CDR3 DNA: TGTGCCAGTAGTAATTTGGGCTTCACAGATACGCAGTATTTT.

The chain couples TRBV5-4 to TRBJ1-1; possible D gene TRBD1, 5 bases. This CDR3 comprises 16 residues. The V end was cut by 3 bases, the J end by 4 bases, with 19 bases between. Germline CDR1 reads SGHNT; CDR2 reads YYREEE (reference sequence). The CDR3 region has the DNA TGTGCCAGCAGCTCCCCGGATGGGGCCCCGAGCACTGAAGCTTTCTTT. It is translated as CASSSPDGAPSTEAFF.

The chain is built from TRBV3-1 (or the pseudogene TRBV3-2) and TRBJ2-7, with 7 bases matching TRBD1. The junction had 7 bases not matched to a gene; V was cut back by 4 bases and J by 4 bases. This CDR3 has 14 amino acids. CDR1 and CDR2 (germline): LGHDT, YNNKEL (reference sequence). The CDR3 nucleotides read TGTGCCAGCAGCCCCGGGGCAGGGGGTTACGAGCAGTACTTC. Protein sequence: CASSPGAGGYEQYF.

In its sample, this clone was seen a few times. The chain links TRBV6-5 to TRBJ1-5; D unresolved. Germline V gives CDR1 MNHEY, CDR2 SVGAGI. The CDR3 runs 14 residues. The V and J ends lost 5 bases and 7 bases respectively, with 15 bases between them. DNA for the CDR3: TGTGCCAGCAGTAACCGAGGGCGGGGACAGCCCCAGCATTTT. Residues: CASSNRGRGQPQHF.